This note documents a single TCR beta chain sequence. Antigen specificity is unknown. The sample originates from a study of beta chain features in type 1 diabetes. Study background: On cell yields, gender and age, patients and healthy donors were similar.

Germline-derived CDR1 and CDR2 are DFQATT and SNEGSKA (reference sequence). CDR3 size: 11 residues. V shed 7 bases and J shed 5 bases, with 11 bases lying between them. General observations from the study: The similarity of naive, central memory and Treg TCRB repertoires appeared greater among patients than among healthy donors.

Expressed TCRB transcripts were sequenced, since all the RNA that had been isolated was reverse transcribed. Clones were sequenced by immunoSEQ multiplex PCR, and TCRdb holds only the in-frame ones, with some missing. The table shows about 210,000 clones, with roughly a tenth occurring only once. Input material: central memory CD4+ T cells from blood. The chain combines TRBV20-1 with TRBJ1-1; D remains ambiguous. The receptor comes from a man in his late teens or twenties in good health. The CDR3 sequence: CSVRLVTEAFF. DNA of the CDR3: TGCAGTGTTCGCTTGGTAACTGAAGCTTTCTTT.